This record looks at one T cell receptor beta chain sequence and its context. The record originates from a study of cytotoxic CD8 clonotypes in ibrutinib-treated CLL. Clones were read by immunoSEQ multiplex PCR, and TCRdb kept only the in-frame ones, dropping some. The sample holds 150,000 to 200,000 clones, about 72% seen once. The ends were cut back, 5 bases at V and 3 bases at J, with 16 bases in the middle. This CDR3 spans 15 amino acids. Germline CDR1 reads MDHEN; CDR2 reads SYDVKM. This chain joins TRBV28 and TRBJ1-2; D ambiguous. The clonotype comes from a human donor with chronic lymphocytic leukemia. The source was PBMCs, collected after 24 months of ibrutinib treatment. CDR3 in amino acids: CASSAPGSYDYGYTF. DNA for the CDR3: TGTGCCAGCAGTGCCCCGGGCAGCTATGACTATGGCTACACCTTC.